Presented here are 18 T cell receptor beta chains from one specimen sequenced in a study of T cells after posttransplantation cyclophosphamide. TCRdb's copy holds only in-frame clones and misses some; the assay was immunoSEQ multiplex PCR. The sample includes about 47,000 clones, about 90% of them seen just once. Material: PBMCs. The source is a woman in her forties or fifties in good health and a related stem cell transplant donor.

The chain links TRBV5-1 to TRBJ2-1; no clear D gene. The CDR3 sequence is 13 residues long. Trimming removed 2 bases from V and 5 bases from J, with 8 bases in between. The germline V gene encodes CDR1 SGHRS and CDR2 YFSETQ. The CDR3 reads CASSFTTNNEQFF. CDR3 bases: TGCGCCAGCAGCTTTACGACAAACAATGAGCAGTTCTTC.

This clone has only one observation. V usage is TRBV6-5 and J usage is TRBJ2-3; 8 bases line up with TRBD1. Trimming took 6 bases from V and 1 from J; bases not matched to a gene: 3. Germline values: CDR1 MNHEY, CDR2 SVGAGI. CDR3 length: 14 amino acids. The CDR3 loop reads CASSRGLRTDTQYF. CDR3 nucleotides: TGTGCCAGCAGCAGGGGGCTGCGCACAGATACGCAGTATTTT.

The V and J genes are TRBV5-6 and TRBJ2-1; possibly TRBD2 for D (6 bases). CDR3 length: 16 residues. Germline V lookup: CDR1 SGHDT, CDR2 YYEEEE. Trimming removed 0 bases at V and 4 bases at J, with 14 bases between. The CDR3 bases are TGTGCCAGCAGCTTGGGGGCGGGAACTGGTTACAATGAGCAGTTCTTC. This encodes CASSLGAGTGYNEQFF. The complete variable domain, with remaining parts taken from reference TRBV5-6 and TRBJ2-1, reads DAGVTQSPTHLIKTRGQQVTLRCSPKSGHDTVSWYQQALGQGPQFIFQYYEEEERQRGNFPDRFSGHQFPNYSSELNVNALLLGDSALYLCASSLGAGTGYNEQFFGPGTRLTVL.

This clone was observed a single time. The gene calls are TRBV6-1 and TRBJ2-2; 7 nucleotides agree with TRBD2. Germline values: CDR1 MNHNS, CDR2 SASEGT. J gave up 4 bases and V 8 bases, and 4 bases lay outside the gene matches. The CDR3 consists of 13 residues. The CDR3 coding sequence is TGTGCCAGCTGGCGGGAGAGCACCGGGGAGCTGTTTTTT. Translated, it gives CASWRESTGELFF.

V and J are TRBV14 and TRBJ1-1; D unresolved. The CDR3 is made up of 14 amino acids. Germline loops: CDR1 SGHDN, CDR2 FVKESK. Trimming removed 0 bases from V and 10 bases from J, with 15 bases in between. The CDR3 reads CASSQDRAGRGAFF. The CDR3 coding sequence is TGTGCCAGCAGCCAAGATAGAGCGGGTCGGGGAGCTTTCTTT.

The V gene is TRBV27, the J gene TRBJ2-7; 12 bases agree with TRBD1. The CDR3 consists of 16 residues. Germline V lookup: CDR1 MNHEY, CDR2 SMNVEV (reference sequence). V lost 2 bases to trimming and J lost 7 bases; unmatched junction nucleotides: 9. CDR3 coding DNA: TGTGCCAGCAGTTTAAAGGGGGACAGGGGGCCCTCTGAGCAGTACTTC. As protein: CASSLKGDRGPSEQYF.

V gene TRBV15 combines with J gene TRBJ2-7, with 11 bases aligning to TRBD2. The V gene's germline CDR1 is LNHNV and CDR2 YYDKDF (reference sequence). The CDR3 spans 16 residues. V lost 5 bases to trimming and J lost 1 base; unmatched junction nucleotides: 7. The CDR3 nucleotides read TGTGCCACCAGCTCAGAGGGACTAGCGGATTCCTACGAGCAGTACTTC. It is translated as CATSSEGLADSYEQYF.

This chain uses TRBV11-1 with TRBJ2-1; 7 bases align to TRBD2. V trimming: 8 bases; J trimming: 7 bases; junction bases outside the gene matches: 14. The CDR3 consists of 15 residues. Germline V gene data show CDR1 as SGHAT and CDR2 as FQDESV (reference sequence). The DNA for the CDR3 is TGTGCCAGCGCCCTTGCAGCGGGGCTGACGAATGAGCAGTTCTTC. As protein: CASALAAGLTNEQFF.

V and J are TRBV18 and TRBJ2-7; D is perhaps TRBD2 (6 bases). Germline assignment: CDR1 KGHSH and CDR2 LQKENI. The CDR3 covers 16 residues. V was cut by 3 bases and J by 1 base, with 16 bases left in between. The CDR3 nucleotides are TGTGCCAGCTCACCCCTGGTGGGGGGTGGGTCCTACGAGCAGTACTTC. It yields the protein CASSPLVGGGSYEQYF.

The genes are TRBV29-1 and TRBJ1-1; 7 bases fit TRBD1. After removal of 6 bases from V and 1 base from J, the junction contained 8 bases not matched to a gene. This CDR3 contains 14 residues. Germline V gene data show CDR1 as SQVTM and CDR2 as ANQGSEA. This CDR3 reads CSVTIRTGNTEAFF. CDR3 nucleotide sequence: TGCAGCGTCACCATTAGGACAGGGAACACTGAAGCTTTCTTT. The variable domain in full, completed from reference TRBV29-1 and TRBJ1-1, reads SAVISQKPSRDICQRGTSLTIQCQVDSQVTMMFWYRQQPGQSLTLIATANQGSEATYESGFVIDKFPISRPNLTFSTLTVSNMSPEDSSIYLCSVTIRTGNTEAFFGQGTRLTVV.

The V gene is TRBV5-4, the J gene TRBJ1-1; D gene uncertain. Germline lookup yields CDR1 SGHNT and CDR2 YYREEE (reference sequence). The CDR3 runs to 13 residues. Trimming removed 4 bases at V and 1 base at J, with 8 bases between. CDR3 sequence: CASSRVQNTEAFF. CDR3 DNA sequence: TGTGCCAGCAGCCGAGTCCAGAACACTGAAGCTTTCTTT. Looking up the rest from reference TRBV5-4 and TRBJ1-1 gives the full variable domain: ETGVTQSPTHLIKTRGQQVTLRCSSQSGHNTVSWYQQALGQGPQFIFQYYREEENGRGNFPPRFSGLQFPNYSSELNVNALELDDSALYLCASSRVQNTEAFFGQGTRLTVV.

The V gene is TRBV28, the J gene TRBJ1-5; TRBD1 agrees at 7 bases. In germline, CDR1 is MDHEN, CDR2 SYDVKM. Trimming removed 4 bases from V and 1 base from J; junction bases left unmatched: 16. CDR3 length: 19 residues. The CDR3 DNA reads as TGTGCCAGCAGTTACCCGACAGGGTCCGGGGTATCGAGCAATCAGCCCCAGCATTTT. This translates into CASSYPTGSGVSSNQPQHF.

The rearrangement joins TRBV11-2 to TRBJ1-2, with D possibly being TRBD1 (5 bases). The germline V gene encodes CDR1 SGHAT and CDR2 FQNNGV. CDR3 length equals 14 residues. Trimming removed 5 bases at V and 4 bases at J, with 14 bases between. The CDR3 sequence is CASSPIGGAYGYTF. The CDR3 DNA sequence: TGTGCCAGCAGCCCGATTGGTGGGGCCTATGGCTACACCTTC.

The chain employs TRBV5-5 and TRBJ2-3; 8 positions match TRBD1. The CDR3 has 16 amino acids. V shed 0 bases and J 2 bases; nucleotides not matched to a gene: 5. Germline CDR1 SGHKS, CDR2 YYEKEE (reference sequence). CDR3 sequence reads: CASSLAGGLITDTQYF. CDR3 DNA sequence: TGTGCCAGCAGCTTGGCAGGGGGCCTCATCACAGATACGCAGTATTTT.

This chain connects TRBV5-6 to TRBJ2-7, with D tentatively TRBD1 (5 bases). Germline V lookup: CDR1 SGHDT, CDR2 YYEEEE. The CDR3 is 13 amino acids. Trimming stripped 6 bases from V and 1 base from J, with 11 bases between. DNA for the CDR3: TGTGCCAGCACCCTCCAGGGATCCTACGAGCAGTACTTC. It is translated as CASTLQGSYEQYF.

This chain links TRBV4-1 with TRBJ2-1; 8 bases agree with TRBD1. With 2 bases clipped from V and 7 bases from J, the junction kept 10 bases outside the gene matches. The CDR3 length is 16 residues. Germline V CDR1 and CDR2: MGHRA, YSYEKL. The CDR3 protein is CASSQYSGGEVNEQFF. CDR3 sequence (DNA): TGCGCCAGCAGCCAATATTCAGGGGGCGAGGTGAATGAGCAGTTCTTC.

This clone occurred once. The genes are TRBV7-9 and TRBJ2-2; D gene ambiguous. Germline V gene lookup returns CDR1 SEHNR and CDR2 FQNEAQ (reference sequence). V lost 0 bases and J lost 1, with 12 bases in between. The CDR3 runs to 17 residues. The CDR3 nucleotides are TGTGCCAGCAGCTTAGCGTCCCCGACAAAGAACACCGGGGAGCTGTTTTTT. The encoded protein is CASSLASPTKNTGELFF.

This clone was detected only once. This chain connects TRBV5-1 to TRBJ1-5, with TRBD1 identical over 7 bases. This CDR3 spans 13 amino acids. CDR1 and CDR2 from the germline V gene are SGHRS and YFSETQ. V was clipped by 3 bases and J by 6 bases; unmatched bases: 3. The CDR3 here is CASSSTGPQPQHF. The CDR3 coding sequence is TGCGCCAGCAGCTCGACAGGGCCTCAGCCCCAGCATTTT.